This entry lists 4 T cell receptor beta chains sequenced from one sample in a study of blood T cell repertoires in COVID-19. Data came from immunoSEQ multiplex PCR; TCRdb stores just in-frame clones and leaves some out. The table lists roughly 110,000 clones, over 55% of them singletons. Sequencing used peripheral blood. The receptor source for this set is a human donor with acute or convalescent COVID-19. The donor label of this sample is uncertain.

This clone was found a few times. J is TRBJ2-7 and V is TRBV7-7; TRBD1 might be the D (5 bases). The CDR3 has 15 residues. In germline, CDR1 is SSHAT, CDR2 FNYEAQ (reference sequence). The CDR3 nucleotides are TGTGCTAGCAGCAAAACCGGTGGGGCCTCCTACGAGCAGTACGTC. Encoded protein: CASSKTGGASYEQYV.

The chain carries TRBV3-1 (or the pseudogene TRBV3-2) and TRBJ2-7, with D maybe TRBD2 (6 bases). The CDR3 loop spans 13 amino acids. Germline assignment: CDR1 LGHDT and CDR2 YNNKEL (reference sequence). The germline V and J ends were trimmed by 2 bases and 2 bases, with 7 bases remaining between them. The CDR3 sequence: CASSQRETYEQYF. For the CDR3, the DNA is TGTGCCAGCAGCCAACGGGAGACCTACGAGCAGTACTTC.

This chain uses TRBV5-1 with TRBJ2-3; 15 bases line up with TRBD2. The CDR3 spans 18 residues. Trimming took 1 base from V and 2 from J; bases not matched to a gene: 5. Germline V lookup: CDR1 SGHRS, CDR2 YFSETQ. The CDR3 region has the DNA TGCGCCAGCAGCTTGCCCGGGACTAGCGGGGGGACCACAGATACGCAGTATTTT. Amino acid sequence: CASSLPGTSGGTTDTQYF.

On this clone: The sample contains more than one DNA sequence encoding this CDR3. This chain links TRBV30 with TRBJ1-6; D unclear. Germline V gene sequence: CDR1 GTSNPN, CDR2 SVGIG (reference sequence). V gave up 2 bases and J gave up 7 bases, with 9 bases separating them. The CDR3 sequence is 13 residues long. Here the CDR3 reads CAWSRSGNSPLHF. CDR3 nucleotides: TGTGCCTGGAGTAGAAGCGGGAATTCACCCCTCCACTTT.